This note documents a single T cell receptor beta chain sequence. Germline values: CDR1 SGHRS, CDR2 YFSETQ. There are 12 residues in the CDR3. Trimming stripped 5 bases from V and 2 bases from J, with 7 bases between. This record belongs to a study of blood T cell repertoires in COVID-19. Overall study: Researchers got acute and convalescent COVID-19 samples from the United States, Italy and Spain. The cDNA or gDNA used as material had been derived from T cells, B-cell-depleted T cells, or PBMCs.

In the study's own analysis: For nucleated cells, counts were estimated from reference gene primer amplification. Assay: immunoSEQ multiplex PCR; the TCRdb copy retains only in-frame clones and omits some. V, J and clone size derive from that table, while D and trimming were established from the DNA sequence. The data contain roughly 160,000 clones, about 83% of them singletons. The specimen was peripheral blood. The rearrangement joins TRBV5-1 to TRBJ1-2; unclear D gene. This clonotype was obtained from a woman between 65 and 79 years old who had recovered from COVID-19. CDR3 nucleotide sequence: TGCGCCAGCAGGGAACAGAACTATGGCTACACCTTC. Translation gives CASREQNYGYTF.